The clone carrying this T cell receptor (beta chain) was observed a handful of times. What it binds is not known. The sample comes from a study of cytomegalovirus exposure and HLA in healthy donors. Regarding the study as a whole: TCR beta V- and J-gene trimming was later associated with a missense DCLRE1C variant.

Vbeta (60) and Jbeta (13) primers were used in the PCR. Clones were sequenced by immunoSEQ multiplex PCR, and TCRdb holds only the in-frame ones, with some missing. The table includes approximately 180,000 clones, around 81% detected once. The V and J ends lost 2 bases and 0 bases respectively, with 11 bases between them. The CDR3 consists of 15 residues. Germline lookup yields CDR1 SEHNR and CDR2 FQNEAQ (reference sequence). Sequencing was done on a sample of PBMCs. The chain carries TRBV7-9 and TRBJ2-7; TRBD2 is a possible D gene (5 bases). This TCR came from a young man in good health and CMV-seronegative. The CDR3 DNA reads TGTGCCAGCAGCTTAACCTGGACTGACTCCTACGAGCAGTACTTC. Its translation is CASSLTWTDSYEQYF.